The clone carrying this TCR beta chain was observed a few times. Its antigen is not identified. Previously, flow cytometry had revealed CD8+CD57+ cell expansion in the patients chosen for sequencing. The sample belongs to a study of CD8+CD57+ T cells in acquired aplastic anemia. The study's findings and limits: Shared by patients and controls, approximately 29 CD8+ CDR3s were abundant in patients. For CD8+ Simpson's diversity, patients and controls showed no significant difference.

J gave up 4 bases and V 2 bases, and 10 bases lay outside the gene matches. This CDR3 has 17 residues. Germline loops: CDR1 MNHEY, CDR2 SVGAGI. Genomic DNA, serving as template, underwent TCR beta VDJ and CDR3 profiling. TCRdb re-called the reads with MiXCR, one entry per CDR3 protein. The repertoire holds about 160,000 distinct CDR3 sequences, with about 48% as singletons. The gene calls are TRBV6-5 and TRBJ1-2; 10 positions match TRBD1. This sequence was found in a human donor with aplastic anemia. Material for sequencing was sorted CD4+, CD8+, or CD8+CD57+ T cells (not recorded which) from PBMCs. Here the CDR3 DNA reads TGTGCCAGCAGTTACATTGCAGGACAGGGGGTTGCCTATGGCTACACCTTC. Translating it yields CASSYIAGQGVAYGYTF.